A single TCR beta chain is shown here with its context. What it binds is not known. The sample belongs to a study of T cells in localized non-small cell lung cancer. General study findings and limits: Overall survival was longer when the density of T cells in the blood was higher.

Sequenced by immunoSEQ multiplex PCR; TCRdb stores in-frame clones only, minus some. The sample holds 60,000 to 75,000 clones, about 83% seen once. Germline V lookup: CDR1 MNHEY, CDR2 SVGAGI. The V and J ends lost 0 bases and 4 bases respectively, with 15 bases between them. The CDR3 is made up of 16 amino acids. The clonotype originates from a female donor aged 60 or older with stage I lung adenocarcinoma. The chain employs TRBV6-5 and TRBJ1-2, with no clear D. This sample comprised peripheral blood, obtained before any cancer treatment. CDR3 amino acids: CASSYSGLAVGYGYTF. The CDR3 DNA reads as TGTGCCAGCAGTTACTCGGGTTTAGCAGTCGGCTATGGCTACACCTTC.